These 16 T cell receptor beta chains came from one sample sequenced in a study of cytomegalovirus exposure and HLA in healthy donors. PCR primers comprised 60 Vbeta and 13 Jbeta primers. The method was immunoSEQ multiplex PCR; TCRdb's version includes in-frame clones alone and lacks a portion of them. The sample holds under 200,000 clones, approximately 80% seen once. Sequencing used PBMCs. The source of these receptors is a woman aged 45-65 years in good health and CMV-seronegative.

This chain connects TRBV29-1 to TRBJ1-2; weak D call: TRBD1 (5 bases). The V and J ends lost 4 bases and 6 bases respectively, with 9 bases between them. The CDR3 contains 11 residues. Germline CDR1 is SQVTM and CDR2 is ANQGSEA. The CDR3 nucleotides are TGCAGCGTTGGGGAGGGGCATGGCTACACCTTC. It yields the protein CSVGEGHGYTF.

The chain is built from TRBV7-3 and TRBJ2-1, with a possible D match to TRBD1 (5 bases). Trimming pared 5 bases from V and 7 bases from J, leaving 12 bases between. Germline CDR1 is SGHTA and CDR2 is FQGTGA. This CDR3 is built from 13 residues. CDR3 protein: CASSRTLGNEQFF. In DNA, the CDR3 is TGTGCCAGCAGCCGGACATTAGGGAATGAGCAGTTCTTC. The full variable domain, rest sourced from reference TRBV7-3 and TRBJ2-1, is GAGVSQTPSNKVTEKGKYVELRCDPISGHTALYWYRQSLGQGPEFLIYFQGTGAADDSGLPNDRFFAVRPEGSVSTLKIQRTERGDSAVYLCASSRTLGNEQFFGPGTRLTVL.

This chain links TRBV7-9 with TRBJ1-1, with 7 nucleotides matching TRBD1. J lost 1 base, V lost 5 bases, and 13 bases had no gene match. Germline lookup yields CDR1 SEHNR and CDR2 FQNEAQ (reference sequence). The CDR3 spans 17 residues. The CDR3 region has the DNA TGTGCCAGCAGCGACAGGGACGCTCATCGGGGGAACACTGAAGCTTTCTTT. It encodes CASSDRDAHRGNTEAFF.

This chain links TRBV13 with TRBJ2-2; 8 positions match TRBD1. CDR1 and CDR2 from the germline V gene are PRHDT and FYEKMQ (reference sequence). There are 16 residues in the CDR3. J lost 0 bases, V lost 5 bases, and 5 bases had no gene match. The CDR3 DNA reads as TGTGCCAGCAGCGCCGGACAGGGCGCGAACACCGGGGAGCTGTTTTTT. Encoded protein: CASSAGQGANTGELFF.

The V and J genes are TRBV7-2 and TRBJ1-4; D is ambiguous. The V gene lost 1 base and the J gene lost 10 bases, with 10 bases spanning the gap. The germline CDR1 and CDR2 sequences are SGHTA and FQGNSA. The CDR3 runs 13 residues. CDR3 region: CASSLGRQAKLFF. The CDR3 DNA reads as TGTGCCAGCAGCTTAGGAAGGCAGGCAAAACTGTTTTTT.

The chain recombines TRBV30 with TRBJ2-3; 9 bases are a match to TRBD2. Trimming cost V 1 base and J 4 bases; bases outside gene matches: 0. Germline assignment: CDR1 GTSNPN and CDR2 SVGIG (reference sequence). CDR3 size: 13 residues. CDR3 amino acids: CAWSGGGADTQYF. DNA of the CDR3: TGTGCCTGGAGTGGCGGGGGGGCAGATACGCAGTATTTT.

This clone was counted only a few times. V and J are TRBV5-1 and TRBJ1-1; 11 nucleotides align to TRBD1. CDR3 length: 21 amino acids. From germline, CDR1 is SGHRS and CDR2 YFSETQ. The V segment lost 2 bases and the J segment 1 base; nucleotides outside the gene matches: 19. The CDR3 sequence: CASSFTGTGGARRGTNTEAFF. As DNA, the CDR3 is TGCGCCAGCAGCTTTACCGGGACAGGGGGTGCTAGGAGGGGAACGAACACTGAAGCTTTCTTT. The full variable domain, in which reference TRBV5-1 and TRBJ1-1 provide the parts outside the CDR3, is KAGVTQTPRYLIKTRGQQVTLSCSPISGHRSVSWYQQTPGQGLQFLFEYFSETQRNKGNFPGRFSGRQFSNSRSEMNVSTLELGDSALYLCASSFTGTGGARRGTNTEAFFGQGTRLTVV.

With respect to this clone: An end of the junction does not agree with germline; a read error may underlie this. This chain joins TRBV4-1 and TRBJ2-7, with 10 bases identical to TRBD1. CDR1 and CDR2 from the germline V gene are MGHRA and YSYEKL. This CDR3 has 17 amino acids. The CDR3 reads CASSQGWRQGASDEQYF. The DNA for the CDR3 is TGCGCCAGCAGCCAAGGTTGGAGACAGGGGGCCTCCGACGAGCAGTACTTC.

In nucleotides, the CDR3 is TGTGCCAGCTCACCAATTCGGGGGAGCTATGGCTACACCTTC. Encoded protein: CASSPIRGSYGYTF. The chain recombines TRBV18 with TRBJ1-2, with a possible D match to TRBD1 (5 bases). The CDR3 is 14 residues long. The V end lost 2 bases, the J end lost 4 bases, and 11 bases lay between the germline ends. From germline, CDR1 is KGHSH and CDR2 LQKENI.

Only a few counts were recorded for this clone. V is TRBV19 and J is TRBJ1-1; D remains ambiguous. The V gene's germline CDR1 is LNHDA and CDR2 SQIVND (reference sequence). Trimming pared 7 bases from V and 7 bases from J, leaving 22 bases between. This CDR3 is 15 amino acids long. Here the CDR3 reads CASMEGKNARGEAFF. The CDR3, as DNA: TGTGCCAGTATGGAGGGAAAGAATGCCCGGGGTGAAGCTTTCTTT.

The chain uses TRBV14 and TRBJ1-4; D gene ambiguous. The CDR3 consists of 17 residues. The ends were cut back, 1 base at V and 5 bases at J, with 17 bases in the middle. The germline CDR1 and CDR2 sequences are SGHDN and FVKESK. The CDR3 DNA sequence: TGTGCCAGCAGCCAAGGTTATGCAGTACGCCCGAATGAAAAACTGTTTTTT. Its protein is CASSQGYAVRPNEKLFF. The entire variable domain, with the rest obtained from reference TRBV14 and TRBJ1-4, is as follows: EAGVTQFPSHSVIEKGQTVTLRCDPISGHDNLYWYRRVMGKEIKFLLHFVKESKQDESGMPNNRFLAERTGGTYSTLKVQPAELEDSGVYFCASSQGYAVRPNEKLFFGSGTQLSVL.

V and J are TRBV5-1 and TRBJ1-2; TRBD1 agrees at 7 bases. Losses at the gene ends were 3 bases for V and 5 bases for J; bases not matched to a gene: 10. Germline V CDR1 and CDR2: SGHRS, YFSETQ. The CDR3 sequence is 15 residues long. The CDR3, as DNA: TGCGCCAGCAGCTCCTCCTCCGGGACAGTTTATGGCTACACCTTC. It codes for CASSSSSGTVYGYTF.

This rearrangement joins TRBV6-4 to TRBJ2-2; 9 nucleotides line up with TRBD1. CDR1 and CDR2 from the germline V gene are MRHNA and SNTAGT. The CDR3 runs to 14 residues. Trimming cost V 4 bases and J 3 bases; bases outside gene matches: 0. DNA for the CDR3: TGTGCCAGCAGTGGACAGGGGGACACCGGGGAGCTGTTTTTT. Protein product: CASSGQGDTGELFF.

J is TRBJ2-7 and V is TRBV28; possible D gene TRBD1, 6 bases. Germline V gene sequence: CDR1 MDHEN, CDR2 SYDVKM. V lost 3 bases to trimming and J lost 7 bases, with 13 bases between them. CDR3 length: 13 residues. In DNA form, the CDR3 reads TGTGCCAGCAGTTTGGGGGCTGTAGGAGAGCAGTACTTC. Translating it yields CASSLGAVGEQYF.

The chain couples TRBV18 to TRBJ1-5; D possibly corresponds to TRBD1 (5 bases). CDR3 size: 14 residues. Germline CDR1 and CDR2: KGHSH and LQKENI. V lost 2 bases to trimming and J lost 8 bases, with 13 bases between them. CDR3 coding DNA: TGTGCCAGCTCACCAGGACAACTCAAGGAGCCCCAGCATTTT. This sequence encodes CASSPGQLKEPQHF.

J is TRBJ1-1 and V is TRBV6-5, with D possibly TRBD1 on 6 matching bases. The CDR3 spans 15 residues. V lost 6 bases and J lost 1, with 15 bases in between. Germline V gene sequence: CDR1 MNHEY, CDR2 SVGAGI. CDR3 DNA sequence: TGTGCCAGCAGATACAACAGGGAACAGAACACTGAAGCTTTCTTT. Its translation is CASRYNREQNTEAFF.